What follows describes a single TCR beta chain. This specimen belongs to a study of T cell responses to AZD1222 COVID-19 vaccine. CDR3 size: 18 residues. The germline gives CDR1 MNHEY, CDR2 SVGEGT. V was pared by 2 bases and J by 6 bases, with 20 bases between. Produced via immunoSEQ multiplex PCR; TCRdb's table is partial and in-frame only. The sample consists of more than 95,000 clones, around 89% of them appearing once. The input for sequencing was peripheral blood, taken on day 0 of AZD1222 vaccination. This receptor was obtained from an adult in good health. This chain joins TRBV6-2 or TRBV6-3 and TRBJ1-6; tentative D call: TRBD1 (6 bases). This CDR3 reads CASSYLTGSRRANSPLHF. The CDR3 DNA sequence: TGTGCCAGCAGTTACCTGACAGGATCGCGAAGGGCTAATTCACCCCTCCACTTT.